The following is a T cell receptor beta chain sequence with its context. Its antigen remains unknown. This record comes from a study of shared clonotypes between healthy human individuals. Overall study findings and caveats: Sequencing depth was expected to affect clonotype sharing among donors.

Produced via immunoSEQ multiplex PCR; TCRdb's table is partial and in-frame only. Of about 340,000 clones listed, roughly 70% are singletons. Looked up from germline, CDR1 is KGHSH and CDR2 is LQKENI. Between the trimmed V and J ends, which lost 0 bases and 2 bases, there was a span of 14 bases. This CDR3 has 16 residues. Sequencing was performed on memory CD4+ T cells sorted from blood. Noted subset: CD45RA-negative fraction. This chain joins TRBV18 and TRBJ2-7; D unresolved. This receptor was identified in a man under 40 in good health. CDR3 in DNA: TGTGCCAGCTCACCACCGGGCGTTTTAGCACCCTACGAGCAGTACTTC. Protein product: CASSPPGVLAPYEQYF.